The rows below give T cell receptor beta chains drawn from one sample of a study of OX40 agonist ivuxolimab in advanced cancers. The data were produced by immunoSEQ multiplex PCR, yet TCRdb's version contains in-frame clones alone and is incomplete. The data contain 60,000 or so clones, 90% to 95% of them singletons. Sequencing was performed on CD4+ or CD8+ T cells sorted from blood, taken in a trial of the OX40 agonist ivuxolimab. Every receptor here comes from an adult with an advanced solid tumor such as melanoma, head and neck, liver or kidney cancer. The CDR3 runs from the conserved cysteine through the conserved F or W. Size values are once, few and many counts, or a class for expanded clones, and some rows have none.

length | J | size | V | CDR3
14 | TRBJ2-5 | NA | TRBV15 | CATSIRPRQETQYF
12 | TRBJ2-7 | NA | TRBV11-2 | CASSLVRYEQYF
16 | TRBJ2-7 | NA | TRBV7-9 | CASSLESRTDFYEQYF
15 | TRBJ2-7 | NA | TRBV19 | CASSIVAGLTEEQYF
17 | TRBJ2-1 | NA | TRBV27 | CASSFGNGPSGENEQFF
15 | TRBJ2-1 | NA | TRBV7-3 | CASSDRGSSYNEQFF
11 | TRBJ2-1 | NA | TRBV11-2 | CASSSNNEQFF
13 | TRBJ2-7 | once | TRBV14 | CASSQGTRYEQYF
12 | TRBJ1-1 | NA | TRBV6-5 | CASSYSTGEAFF
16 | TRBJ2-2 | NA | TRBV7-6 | CASSLGGATNTGELFF
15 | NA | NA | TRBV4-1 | CASSQDPWDKYEQYF
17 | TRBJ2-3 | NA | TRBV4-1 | CASSPPLAGARGDTQYF
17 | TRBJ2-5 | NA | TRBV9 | CASSPTDRTGIQETQYF
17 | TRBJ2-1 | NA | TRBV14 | CASSRPGGGALINEQFF
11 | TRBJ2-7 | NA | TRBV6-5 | CASSYSSGQYF
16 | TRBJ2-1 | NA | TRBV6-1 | CASSEAPGISYNEQFF
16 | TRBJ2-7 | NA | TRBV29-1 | CSVEELAGGQSYEQYF
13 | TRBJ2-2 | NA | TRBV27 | CASSFQNTGELFF
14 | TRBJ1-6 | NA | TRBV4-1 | CASSQDLAVPPLHF
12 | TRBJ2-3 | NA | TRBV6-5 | CASSFPSDTQYF
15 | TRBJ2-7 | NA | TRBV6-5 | CASSDSWTAPYEQYF
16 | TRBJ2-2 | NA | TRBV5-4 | CASSPIQGPNTGELFF
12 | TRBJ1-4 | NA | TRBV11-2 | CASSLGGEKLFF
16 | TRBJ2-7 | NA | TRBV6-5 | CASSYLFRGNSYEQYF
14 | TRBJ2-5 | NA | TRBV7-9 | CASSPTGSQETQYF
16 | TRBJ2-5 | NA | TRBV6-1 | CASSEGLASIQETQYF
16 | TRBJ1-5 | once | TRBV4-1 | CASSPQQGTGNQPQHF
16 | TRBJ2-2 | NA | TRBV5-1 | CASSPGTSGLTRELFF
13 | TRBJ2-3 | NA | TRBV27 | CASSLLGSGTQYF
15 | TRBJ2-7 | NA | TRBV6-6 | CASSPYNRGLYEQYF
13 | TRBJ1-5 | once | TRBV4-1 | CASSRANNQPQHF
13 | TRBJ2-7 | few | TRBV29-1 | CSVAQGAGDEQYF
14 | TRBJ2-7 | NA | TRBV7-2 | CASSLVDAAYEQYF
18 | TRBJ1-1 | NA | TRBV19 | CASSMTYREDRMNTEAFF
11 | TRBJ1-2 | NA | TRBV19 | CASKTGGGYTF
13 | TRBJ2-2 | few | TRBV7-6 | CASSPGNTGELFF
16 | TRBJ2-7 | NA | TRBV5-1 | CASSDRTSVSSYEQYF
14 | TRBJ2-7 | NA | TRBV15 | CATSSDPSSYEQYF
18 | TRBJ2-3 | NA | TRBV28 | CASSFRAGLAGPTDTQYF
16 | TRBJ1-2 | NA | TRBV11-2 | CASSLNSFAGGNGYTF
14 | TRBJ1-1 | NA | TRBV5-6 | CASSLGMGNTEAFF
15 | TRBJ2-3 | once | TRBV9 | CASSDLAGETDTQYF
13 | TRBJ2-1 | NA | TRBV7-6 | CASSLTGGREQFF
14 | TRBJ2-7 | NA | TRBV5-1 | CASSFGTFSYEQYF
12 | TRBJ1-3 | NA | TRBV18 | CASSRDQNTIYF
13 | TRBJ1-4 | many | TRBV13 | CASTSRGDEKLFF
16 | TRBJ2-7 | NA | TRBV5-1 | CASSLDGQVISYEQYF
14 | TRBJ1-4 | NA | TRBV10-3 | CAIGQGATNEKLFF
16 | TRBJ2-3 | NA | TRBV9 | CASSHRTSGHTDTQYF
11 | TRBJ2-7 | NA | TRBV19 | CASSTGYEQYF
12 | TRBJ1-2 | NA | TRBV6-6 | CASSYTGDSYTF
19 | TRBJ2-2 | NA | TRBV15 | CATSRLSGGSQANTGELFF
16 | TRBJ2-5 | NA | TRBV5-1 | CASSPTGTGSEETQYF
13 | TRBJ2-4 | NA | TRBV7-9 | CASSNSQDNIQYF
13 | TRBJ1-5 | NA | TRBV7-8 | CASSSGKSQPQHF
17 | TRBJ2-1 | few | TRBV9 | CASSVDGRQGSHSGQFF